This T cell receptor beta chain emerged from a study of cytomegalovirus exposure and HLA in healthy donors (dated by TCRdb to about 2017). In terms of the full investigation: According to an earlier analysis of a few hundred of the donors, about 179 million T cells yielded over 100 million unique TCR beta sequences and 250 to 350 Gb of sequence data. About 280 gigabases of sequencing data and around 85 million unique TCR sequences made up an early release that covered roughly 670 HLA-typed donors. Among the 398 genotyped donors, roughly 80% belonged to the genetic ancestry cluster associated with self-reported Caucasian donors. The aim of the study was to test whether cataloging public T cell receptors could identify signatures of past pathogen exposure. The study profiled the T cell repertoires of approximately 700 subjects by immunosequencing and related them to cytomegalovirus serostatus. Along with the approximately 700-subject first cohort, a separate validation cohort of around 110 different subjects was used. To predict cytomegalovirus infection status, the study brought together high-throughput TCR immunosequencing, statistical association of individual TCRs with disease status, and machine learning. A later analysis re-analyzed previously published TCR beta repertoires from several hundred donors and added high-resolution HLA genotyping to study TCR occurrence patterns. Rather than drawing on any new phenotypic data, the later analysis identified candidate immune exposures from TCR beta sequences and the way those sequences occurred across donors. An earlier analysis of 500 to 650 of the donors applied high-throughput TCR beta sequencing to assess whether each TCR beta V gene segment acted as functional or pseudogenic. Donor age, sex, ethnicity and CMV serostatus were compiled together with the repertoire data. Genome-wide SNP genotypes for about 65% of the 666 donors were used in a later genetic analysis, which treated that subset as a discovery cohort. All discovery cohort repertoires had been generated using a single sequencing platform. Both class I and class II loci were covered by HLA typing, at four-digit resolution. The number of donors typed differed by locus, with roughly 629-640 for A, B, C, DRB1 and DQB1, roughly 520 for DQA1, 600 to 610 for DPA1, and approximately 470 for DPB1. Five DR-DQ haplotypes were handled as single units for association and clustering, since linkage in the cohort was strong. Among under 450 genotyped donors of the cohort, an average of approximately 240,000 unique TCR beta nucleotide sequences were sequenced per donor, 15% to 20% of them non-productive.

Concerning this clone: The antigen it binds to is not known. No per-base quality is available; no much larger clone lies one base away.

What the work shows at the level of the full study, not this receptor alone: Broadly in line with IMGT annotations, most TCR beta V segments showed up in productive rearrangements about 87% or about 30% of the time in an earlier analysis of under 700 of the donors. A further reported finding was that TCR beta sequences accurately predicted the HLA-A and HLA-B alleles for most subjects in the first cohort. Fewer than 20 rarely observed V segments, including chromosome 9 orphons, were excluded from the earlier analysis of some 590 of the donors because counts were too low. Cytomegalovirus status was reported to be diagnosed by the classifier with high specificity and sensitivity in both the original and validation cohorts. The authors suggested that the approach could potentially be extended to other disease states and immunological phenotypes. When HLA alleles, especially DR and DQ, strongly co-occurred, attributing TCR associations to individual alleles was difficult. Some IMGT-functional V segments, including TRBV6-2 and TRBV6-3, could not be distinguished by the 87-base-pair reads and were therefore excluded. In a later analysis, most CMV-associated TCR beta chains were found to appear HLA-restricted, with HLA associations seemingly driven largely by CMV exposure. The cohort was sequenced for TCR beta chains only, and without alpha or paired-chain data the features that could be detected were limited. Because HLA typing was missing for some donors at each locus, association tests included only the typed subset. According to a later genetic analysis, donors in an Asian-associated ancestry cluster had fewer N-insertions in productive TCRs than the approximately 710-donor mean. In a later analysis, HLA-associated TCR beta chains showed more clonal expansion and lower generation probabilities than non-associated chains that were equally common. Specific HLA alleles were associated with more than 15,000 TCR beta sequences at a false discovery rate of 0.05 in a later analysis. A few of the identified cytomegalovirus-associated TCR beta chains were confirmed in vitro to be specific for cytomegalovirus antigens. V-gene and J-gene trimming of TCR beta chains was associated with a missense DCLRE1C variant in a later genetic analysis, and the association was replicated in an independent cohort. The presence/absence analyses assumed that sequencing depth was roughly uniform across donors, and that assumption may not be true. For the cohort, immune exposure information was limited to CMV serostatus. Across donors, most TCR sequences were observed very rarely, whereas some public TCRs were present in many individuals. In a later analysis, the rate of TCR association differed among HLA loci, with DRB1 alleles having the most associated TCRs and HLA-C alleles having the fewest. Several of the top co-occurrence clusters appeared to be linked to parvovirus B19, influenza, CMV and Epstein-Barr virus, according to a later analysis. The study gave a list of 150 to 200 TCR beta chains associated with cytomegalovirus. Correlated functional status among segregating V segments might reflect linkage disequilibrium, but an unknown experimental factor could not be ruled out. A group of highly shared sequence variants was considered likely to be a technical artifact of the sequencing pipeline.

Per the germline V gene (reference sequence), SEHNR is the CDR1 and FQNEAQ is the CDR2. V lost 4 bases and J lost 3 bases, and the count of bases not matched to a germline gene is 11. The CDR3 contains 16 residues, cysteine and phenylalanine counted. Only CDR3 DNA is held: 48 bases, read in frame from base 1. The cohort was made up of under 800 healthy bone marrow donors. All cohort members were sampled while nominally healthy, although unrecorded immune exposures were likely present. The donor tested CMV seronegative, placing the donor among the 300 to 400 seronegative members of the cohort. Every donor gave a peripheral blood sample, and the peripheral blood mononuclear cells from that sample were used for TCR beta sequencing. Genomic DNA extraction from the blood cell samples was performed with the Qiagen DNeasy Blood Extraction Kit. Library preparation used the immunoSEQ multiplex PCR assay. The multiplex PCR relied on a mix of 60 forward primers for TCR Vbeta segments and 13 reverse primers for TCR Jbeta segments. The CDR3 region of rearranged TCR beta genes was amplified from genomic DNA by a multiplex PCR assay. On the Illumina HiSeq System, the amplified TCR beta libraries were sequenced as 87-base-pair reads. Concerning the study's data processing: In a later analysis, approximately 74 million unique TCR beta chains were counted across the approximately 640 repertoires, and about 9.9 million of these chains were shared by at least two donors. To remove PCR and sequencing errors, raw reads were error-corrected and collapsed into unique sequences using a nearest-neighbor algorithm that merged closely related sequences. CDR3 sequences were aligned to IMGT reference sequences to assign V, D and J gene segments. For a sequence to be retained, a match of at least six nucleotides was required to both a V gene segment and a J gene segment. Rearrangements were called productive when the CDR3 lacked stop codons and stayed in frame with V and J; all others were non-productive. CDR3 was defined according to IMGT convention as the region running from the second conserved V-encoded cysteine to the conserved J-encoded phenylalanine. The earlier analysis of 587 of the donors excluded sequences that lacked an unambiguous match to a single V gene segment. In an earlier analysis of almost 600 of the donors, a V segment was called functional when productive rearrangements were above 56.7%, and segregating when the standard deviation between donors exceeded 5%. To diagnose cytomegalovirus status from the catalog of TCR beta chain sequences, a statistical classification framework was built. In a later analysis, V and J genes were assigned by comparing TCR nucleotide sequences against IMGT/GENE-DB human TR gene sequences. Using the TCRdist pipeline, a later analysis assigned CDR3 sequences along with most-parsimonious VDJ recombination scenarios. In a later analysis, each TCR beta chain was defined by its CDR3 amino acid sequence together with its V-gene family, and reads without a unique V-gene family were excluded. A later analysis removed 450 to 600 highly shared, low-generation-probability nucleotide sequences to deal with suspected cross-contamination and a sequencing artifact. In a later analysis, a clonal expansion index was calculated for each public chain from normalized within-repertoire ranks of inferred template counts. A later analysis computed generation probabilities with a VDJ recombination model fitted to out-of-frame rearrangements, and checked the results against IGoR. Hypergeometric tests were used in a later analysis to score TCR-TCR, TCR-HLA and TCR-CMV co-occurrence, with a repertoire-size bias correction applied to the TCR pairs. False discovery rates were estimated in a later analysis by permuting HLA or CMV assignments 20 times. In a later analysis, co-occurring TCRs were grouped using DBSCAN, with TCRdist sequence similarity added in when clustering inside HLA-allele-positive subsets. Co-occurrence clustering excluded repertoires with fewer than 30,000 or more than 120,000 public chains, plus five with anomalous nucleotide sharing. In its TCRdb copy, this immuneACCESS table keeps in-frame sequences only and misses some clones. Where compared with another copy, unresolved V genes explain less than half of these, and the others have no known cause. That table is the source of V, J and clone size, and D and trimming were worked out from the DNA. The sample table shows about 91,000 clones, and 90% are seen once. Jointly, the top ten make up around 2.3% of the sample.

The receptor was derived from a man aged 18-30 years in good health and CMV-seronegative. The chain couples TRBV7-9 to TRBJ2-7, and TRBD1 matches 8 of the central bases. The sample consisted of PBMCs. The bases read TGTGCCAGCAGCTCCTCTCTGCAGGGGGCATACTACGAGCAGTACTTC. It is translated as CASSSSLQGAYYEQYF.